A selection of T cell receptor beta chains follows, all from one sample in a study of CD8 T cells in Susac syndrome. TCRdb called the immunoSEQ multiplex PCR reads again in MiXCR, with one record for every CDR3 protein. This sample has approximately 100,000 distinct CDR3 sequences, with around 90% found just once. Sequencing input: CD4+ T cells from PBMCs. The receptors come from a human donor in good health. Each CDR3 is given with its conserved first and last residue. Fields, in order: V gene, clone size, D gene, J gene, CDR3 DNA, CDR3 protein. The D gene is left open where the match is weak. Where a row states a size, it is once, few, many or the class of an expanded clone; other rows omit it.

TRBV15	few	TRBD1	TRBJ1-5	TGTGCCACCAGCAGGACAGGGTCCAATCAGCCCCAGCATTTT	CATSRTGSNQPQHF
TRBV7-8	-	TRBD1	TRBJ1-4	TGTGCCAGCCGTGGACAGGGGTTTGAAAAACTGTTTTTT	CASRGQGFEKLFF
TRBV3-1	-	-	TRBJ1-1	TGTGCCAGCAGGGCCGGACAGATGAACACTGAAGCTTTCTTT	CASRAGQMNTEAFF
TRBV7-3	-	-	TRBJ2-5	TGTGCCAGCAGCTCCTCCGGGTCTAGTGGGGCCCAGTACTTC	CASSSSGSSGAQYF
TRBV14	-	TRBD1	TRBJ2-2	TGTGCCAGCAGTACAGGGGCGAACACCGGGGAGCTGTTTTTT	CASSTGANTGELFF
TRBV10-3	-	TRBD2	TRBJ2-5	TGTGCCATCAGTGAGATTGCGGGGGGGCACCAAGAGACCCAGTACTTC	CAISEIAGGHQETQYF
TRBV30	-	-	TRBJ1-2	TGTGCCTGGAGTGTAGGAGTGCCACGCTATGGCTACACCTTC	CAWSVGVPRYGYTF
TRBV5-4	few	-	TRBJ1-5	TGTGCCAGCAGTCGCGGGGGCAATCAGCCCCAGCATTTT	CASSRGGNQPQHF
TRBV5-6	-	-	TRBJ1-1	TGTGCCAGCACCTACTTCCTGACTCGGCCTGAAGCTTTCTTT	CASTYFLTRPEAFF
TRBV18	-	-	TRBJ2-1	TGTGCCAGCTCACCTCTCGACACAGAGTTTGAGCAGTTCTTC	CASSPLDTEFEQFF
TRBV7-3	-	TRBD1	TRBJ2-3	TGTGCCAGCAGCTTAGACAGGGATCATGCAGATACGCAGTATTTT	CASSLDRDHADTQYF
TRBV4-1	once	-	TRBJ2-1	TGCGCCAGCAGCCAAGGCTGGAATGAGCAGTTCTTC	CASSQGWNEQFF
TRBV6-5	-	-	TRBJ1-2	TGTGCCAGCAGGCGAGACGGGACGGATGGCTACACCTTC	CASRRDGTDGYTF
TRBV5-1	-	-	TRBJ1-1	TGCGCCAGCACCTACTCAGGGAACACTGAAGCTTTCTTT	CASTYSGNTEAFF
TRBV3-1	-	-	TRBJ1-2	TGTGCCAGCAGCCAAGAACGAGGTCGTGGCTACACCTTC	CASSQERGRGYTF
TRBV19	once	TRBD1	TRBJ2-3	TGTGCCAGCGCGATGGAACAGGGGAGCACAGATACGCAGTATTTT	CASAMEQGSTDTQYF
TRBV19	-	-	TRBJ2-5	TGTGCCAGTGCCCCCCAGGGGATAGAGACCCAGTACTTC	CASAPQGIETQYF
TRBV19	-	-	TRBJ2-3	TGTGCCAGTAGTTTTCAGGACACAGATACGCAGTATTTT	CASSFQDTDTQYF
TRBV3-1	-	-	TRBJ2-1	TGTGCCAGCAGCCAAGATCCCGGCTACAATGAGCAGTTCTTC	CASSQDPGYNEQFF
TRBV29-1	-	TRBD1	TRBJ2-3	TGCAGCGCCGCAGGGGGCAGAGATACGCAGTATTTT	CSAAGGRDTQYF
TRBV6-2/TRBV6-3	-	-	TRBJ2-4	TGTGCCAGCAGTTCCCCAGTTGATCCACTAGCCAAAAACATTCAGTACTTC	CASSSPVDPLAKNIQYF
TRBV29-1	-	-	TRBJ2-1	TGCAGCATTTGGACCACCTTCGATGAGCAGTTCTTC	CSIWTTFDEQFF
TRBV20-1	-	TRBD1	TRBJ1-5	TGCAGTGCTAGTATCCCGACAGGGATAAATCAGCCCCAGCATTTT	CSASIPTGINQPQHF
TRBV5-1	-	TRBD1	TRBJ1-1	TGCGCCAGCGGGCCGGACAGGGGGCTGACGAACACTGAAGCTTTCTTT	CASGPDRGLTNTEAFF